What follows are 12 T cell receptor beta chains derived from one specimen sequenced in a study of T cell responses to AZD1222 COVID-19 vaccine. Method: immunoSEQ multiplex PCR; TCRdb's copy keeps in-frame clones and lacks some. Counted here are roughly 120,000 clones, roughly 88% occurring once; the ten biggest clones make up approximately 9.6%. Specimen: peripheral blood, collected on day 0 of AZD1222 vaccination. The source of these receptors is an adult in good health.

The chain recombines TRBV6-5 with TRBJ2-7; 12 bases match TRBD1. This CDR3 comprises 12 residues. With V trimmed by 8 bases and J by 10 bases, 6 bases remained unmatched. Per germline, CDR1 MNHEY and CDR2 SVGAGI. The CDR3 here is CASAGTGGDQYF. CDR3 in DNA: TGTGCCAGCGCCGGGACAGGGGGCGATCAGTACTTC.

This chain joins TRBV18 and TRBJ1-5; TRBD1 aligns across 7 bases. This CDR3 is 15 amino acids long. J lost 5 bases, V lost 5 bases, and 9 bases had no gene match. From germline, CDR1 is KGHSH and CDR2 LQKENI. The CDR3 reads CASSMYRGEDQPQHF. DNA for the CDR3: TGTGCCAGCTCAATGTACAGGGGCGAGGATCAGCCCCAGCATTTT.

The genes are TRBV7-8 and TRBJ1-1; D unclear. The CDR3 runs 14 residues. The V end lost 2 bases, the J end lost 0 bases, and 7 bases lay between the germline ends. Per the germline V gene, CDR1 is SGHVS and CDR2 is FQNEAQ. CDR3 region: CASSLYGLNTEAFF. The CDR3 DNA reads TGTGCCAGCAGCTTATACGGATTGAACACTGAAGCTTTCTTT.

V gene TRBV28 combines with J gene TRBJ1-5; the match to TRBD1 covers 9 bases. After removal of 1 base from V and 4 bases from J, the junction contained 5 bases not matched to a gene. CDR3 length: 16 residues. Germline-derived CDR1 and CDR2 are MDHEN and SYDVKM. CDR3 protein: CASSLSLGQGNQPQHF. Written as DNA, the CDR3 is TGTGCCAGCAGTTTATCCCTGGGACAGGGTAATCAGCCCCAGCATTTT.

This sequence joins TRBV28 and TRBJ1-1; possibly TRBD1 for D (5 bases). This CDR3 contains 14 residues. The germline V and J ends were trimmed by 8 bases and 4 bases, with 17 bases remaining between them. Germline CDR1 reads MDHEN; CDR2 reads SYDVKM. The chain's CDR3 is CASPRRLGATEAFF. The CDR3 DNA follows: TGTGCCAGCCCCAGGCGGTTAGGGGCCACTGAAGCTTTCTTT. Full variable domain (missing parts from reference TRBV28 and TRBJ1-1): DVKVTQSSRYLVKRTGEKVFLECVQDMDHENMFWYRQDPGLGLRLIYFSYDVKMKEKGDIPEGYSVSREKKERFSLILESASTNQTSMYLCASPRRLGATEAFFGQGTRLTVV.

This clone was counted a single time. J is TRBJ1-2 and V is TRBV19; 8 bases are a match to TRBD1. CDR1 is LNHDA and CDR2 is SQIVND in the germline V gene (reference sequence). V trimming: 9 bases; J trimming: 2 bases; junction bases outside the gene matches: 2. The CDR3 is 12 amino acids. The DNA of the CDR3 is TGTGCCAGCCGGGACAGGAACTATGGCTACACCTTC. Residues: CASRDRNYGYTF. The full variable domain, in which reference TRBV19 and TRBJ1-2 provide the parts outside the CDR3, is DGGITQSPKYLFRKEGQNVTLSCEQNLNHDAMYWYRQDPGQGLRLIYYSQIVNDFQKGDIAEGYSVSREKKESFPLTVTSAQKNPTAFYLCASRDRNYGYTFGSGTRLTVV.

V gene TRBV6-5 combines with J gene TRBJ1-3, with D uncertain. This CDR3 region has 14 residues. The V and J ends lost 2 bases and 0 bases respectively, with 5 bases between them. Germline loops: CDR1 MNHEY, CDR2 SVGAGI. The CDR3 nucleotides are TGTGCCAGCAGTTACGAGTCCTCTGGAAACACCATATATTTT. This gives the protein CASSYESSGNTIYF.

The gene calls are TRBV6-5 and TRBJ2-7, with D tentatively TRBD1 (6 bases). This CDR3 contains 15 residues. Germline assignment: CDR1 MNHEY and CDR2 SVGAGI. The V end lost 5 bases, the J end lost 2 bases, and 16 bases lay between the germline ends. DNA of the CDR3: TGTGCCAGCAGTAATTACAGGGTCGGCCCCTACGAGCAGTACTTC. Its translation is CASSNYRVGPYEQYF.

This clone was detected only a few times. J is TRBJ2-6 and V is TRBV7-9; tentatively, D is TRBD1 or TRBD2 (6 bases each). The CDR3 is 16 residues long. Trimming shortened V by 3 bases and J by 2 bases, and 11 bases separated the two germline ends. From germline, CDR1 is SEHNR and CDR2 FQNEAQ (reference sequence). The CDR3 coding sequence is TGTGCCAGCAGCTTGCCGGGGGCGCCTGGGGCCAACGTCCTGACTTTC. It translates to CASSLPGAPGANVLTF.

V is TRBV21-1 and J is TRBJ2-7; the D call of TRBD2 is as the table states it, not checked on the DNA. TRBV21-1 is assigned pseudogene status. The CDR3 has 16 residues. The CDR3 loop reads CASSKALNASSYEQYF. The CDR3 coding sequence is TGTGCCAGCAGCAAAGCGCTGAACGCGAGCTCCTACGAGCAGTACTTC.

The sample holds a few counts of this clone. The chain carries TRBV19 and TRBJ1-4, with D perhaps matching TRBD1 (6 bases). Trimming took off 4 bases at V and 8 bases at J, with 14 bases between the two ends. CDR1 and CDR2 from the germline V gene are LNHDA and SQIVND (reference sequence). This CDR3 contains 14 residues. The chain's CDR3 is CASSSKTGNEKLFF. In DNA, the CDR3 is TGTGCCAGTAGTAGTAAAACAGGGAACGAAAAACTGTTTTTT.

This chain links TRBV10-1 with TRBJ2-7; possibly TRBD1 for D (5 bases). CDR3 size: 15 residues. The V end lost 2 bases, the J end lost 5 bases, and 16 bases lay between the germline ends. Germline V gene lookup returns CDR1 WNHNN and CDR2 SYGVQD (reference sequence). The CDR3 DNA sequence: TGCGCCAGCAGTGAGAGTAGGGGCGAGAGTAACGAGCAGTACTTC. This gives the protein CASSESRGESNEQYF.